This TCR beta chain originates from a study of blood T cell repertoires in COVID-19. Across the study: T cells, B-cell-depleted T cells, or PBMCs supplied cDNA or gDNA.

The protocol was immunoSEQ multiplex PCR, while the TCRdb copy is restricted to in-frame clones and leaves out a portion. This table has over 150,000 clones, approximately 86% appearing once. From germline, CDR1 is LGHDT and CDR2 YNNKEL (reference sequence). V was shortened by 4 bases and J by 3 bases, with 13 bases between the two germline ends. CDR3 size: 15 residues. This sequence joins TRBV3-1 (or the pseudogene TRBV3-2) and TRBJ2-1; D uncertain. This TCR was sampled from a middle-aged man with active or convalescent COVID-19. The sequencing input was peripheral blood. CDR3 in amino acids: CASSPTPGVYNEQFF. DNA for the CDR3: TGTGCCAGCAGCCCTACACCAGGCGTCTACAATGAGCAGTTCTTC.